The clone carrying this T cell receptor beta chain was found a few times. The target antigen is unknown. Library preparation (for TCRbeta) was performed with unique molecular identifiers. TCRdb independently ran MiXCR on the PCR reads; one entry per CDR3 protein. The sample contains hundreds of thousands of distinct CDR3 sequences, 16% of which appear only once. The data are from a study of T-cell reconstitution after alpha-beta-depleted transplantation in children. General study points: T-cell counts and diversity were attributed mostly to newly produced T cells one year after transplant.

V dropped 3 bases and J dropped 3 bases, with 21 bases sitting between them. CDR1 LGHDT and CDR2 YNNKEL come from the germline V gene (reference sequence). The CDR3 covers 19 residues. Here the sequenced sample was PBMCs, mostly from graft donor cells, taken 360 days after TCRalphabeta/CD19-depleted stem cell transplant. This TCR derives from a boy under two years old who had a stem cell transplant for Wiskott-Aldrich syndrome, so the T cells may come from the graft donor. The gene calls are TRBV3-1 and TRBJ2-6; possibly TRBD1 for D (6 bases). The CDR3: CASSQPSRWGRGGANVLTF. The CDR3 DNA follows: TGTGCCAGCAGCCAGCCCTCTAGGTGGGGGCGAGGTGGGGCCAACGTCCTGACTTTC. Variable domain in full (rest from reference TRBV3-1 and TRBJ2-6): DTAVSQTPKYLVTQMGNDKSIKCEQNLGHDTMYWYKQDSKKFLKIMFSYNNKELIINETVPNRFSPKSPDKAHLNLHINSLELGDSAVYFCASSQPSRWGRGGANVLTFGAGSRLTVL.